This T cell receptor (beta chain) was captured by sequencing in a study of T-cell reconstitution after alpha-beta-depleted transplantation in children. Germline V CDR1 and CDR2: DFQATT, SNEGSKA (reference sequence). V lost 8 bases and J 3 bases, leaving 14 bases between the germline ends. This CDR3 is 13 amino acids long. Preparation of the TCRbeta library involved a method that used unique molecular identifiers. TCRdb redid the calling of the PCR reads with MiXCR, one entry per CDR3 protein. This table holds some 500,000 distinct CDR3 sequences, approximately 20% found once. Here the sequenced sample was PBMCs from the stem cell graft donor, taken from the stem cell graft. This TCR came from a human donor who donated a stem cell graft to a child with acute lymphoblastic leukemia. V usage is TRBV20-1 and J usage is TRBJ2-1; no firm D call. The CDR3 protein is CSSGKTHYNEQFF. The CDR3, as DNA: TGCAGTTCTGGAAAGACCCACTACAATGAGCAGTTCTTC.